This T cell receptor (beta chain) was sequenced during a study of regulatory T cells in long-lasting Graves disease. Study background: Those Graves' patients who were newly diagnosed had been on antithyroid drugs under 3 months.

Time point reported: newly diagnosed GD, antithyroid drugs for less than 3 months. TCR sequences were obtained from RNA taken from PBMCs. A peripheral blood sample, 7 to 9 milliliters in volume, was drawn into EDTA tubes. This CDR3 is 15 amino acids long. V shed 5 bases, J shed 5 bases, and the junction held 9 bases outside the gene matches. Germline-derived CDR1 and CDR2 are LGHNA and YNFKEQ. Many counts were recorded for this clonotype. iRepertoire HTBI primers and Arm-PCR of CDR3 regions built TCR beta libraries. A single record per CDR3 protein comes from TCRdb applying MiXCR to the multiplex PCR reads. The table records hundreds of thousands of distinct CDR3 sequences, roughly a sixth of them present only once.

The rearrangement links TRBV4-2 to TRBJ1-2, with 9 bases identical to TRBD1. Specimen: peripheral blood mononuclear cells (PBMCs), collected at new diagnosis, from a patient treated with antithyroid drugs. The clonotype originates from a female donor with Graves disease. CDR3 DNA sequence: TGTGCCAGCAGCGGAGCGGACAGGGGCACATATGGCTACACCTTC. This codes for CASSGADRGTYGYTF.